This T cell receptor (beta chain) was captured in a study of blood T cell repertoires in COVID-19. Across the whole study: Samples taken during acute and convalescent COVID-19 were collected in the United States, Italy and Spain.

Ages ranged from roughly 18 to 100 years, with residence in 24 US areas. Cohort 3 donors were reported recovered after two negative PCRs, clearance, or symptom resolution. The CDR3 is made up of 12 amino acids. V gave up 5 bases and J gave up 7 bases, with 8 bases separating them. CDR1 is MNHNY, CDR2 SVGAGI, per germline (reference sequence). Here immunoSEQ multiplex PCR was the method, and the copy in TCRdb shows in-frame clones only, minus some. The sample has a few hundred thousand clones; roughly 90% are singletons. This TCR came from a woman in her 30s who had recovered from COVID-19. Sequencing was performed on PBMCs or T cells enriched from blood (not recorded which). This chain connects TRBV6-6 to TRBJ2-2; no firm D call. CDR3 in amino acids: CASSLRGGELFF. The CDR3 DNA reads as TGTGCCAGCAGTCTCCGAGGCGGGGAGCTGTTTTTT.